The next 17 T cell receptor beta chains were all read from a single sample in a study of patients and donors after allogeneic stem cell transplantation. TCRdb redid the calling of the RT-PCR reads with MiXCR, one entry per CDR3 protein. Among about 160,000 distinct CDR3 sequences, roughly 30% were seen once, and the ten largest hold 3.2%. Sequences were obtained from blood, either unsorted or a sorted T cell fraction (not recorded which). These receptors all stem from a human donor who was either an allogeneic HSCT recipient or a stem cell or donor lymphocyte infusion donor (not recorded which). It is not recorded whose cells these are; they may come from a transplant donor.

The chain carries TRBV7-9 and TRBJ2-3, with 8 bases that match TRBD2. The CDR3 is 17 amino acids. The J segment lost 6 bases and the V segment lost 1 base, leaving 12 bases of the junction unmatched. The germline gives CDR1 SEHNR, CDR2 FQNEAQ (reference sequence). Here the CDR3 DNA reads TGTGCCAGCAGCTTAGGAACTAGCGGTCCCCCGAGGGATACGCAGTATTTT. This codes for CASSLGTSGPPRDTQYF. Supplemented by reference TRBV7-9 and TRBJ2-3, the full variable domain reads DTGVSQNPRHKITKRGQNVTFRCDPISEHNRLYWYRQTLGQGPEFLTYFQNEAQLEKSRLLSDRFSAERPKGSFSTLEIQRTEQGDSAMYLCASSLGTSGPPRDTQYFGPGTRLTVL.

In this sample, this clonotype turned up many times. This rearrangement joins TRBV6-5 to TRBJ1-2, with TRBD1 matching 11 bases. The germline CDR1 and CDR2 sequences are MNHEY and SVGAGI. CDR3 length equals 17 residues. J lost 4 bases, V lost 2 bases, and 9 bases had no gene match. CDR3 coding DNA: TGTGCCAGCAGTTACCATGGACAGGGGGCTGAGGTCTATGGCTACACCTTC. Amino acids: CASSYHGQGAEVYGYTF.

The V and J genes are TRBV6-5 and TRBJ2-5; a weak D match, TRBD2 (5 bases). The CDR3 is made up of 11 amino acids. Trimming took off 1 base at V and 11 bases at J, with 8 bases between the two ends. Germline lookup yields CDR1 MNHEY and CDR2 SVGAGI. CDR3 sequence: CASSYLEAQYF. The CDR3 DNA reads TGTGCCAGCAGTTACTTGGAGGCACAGTACTTC.

This clonotype was detected a few times. The V call is TRBV5-1, the J call TRBJ2-5; 8 bases line up with TRBD2. Trimming took 5 bases from V and 2 from J; bases not matched to a gene: 5. The CDR3 contains 14 residues. Per germline, CDR1 SGHRS and CDR2 YFSETQ. CDR3 nucleotide sequence: TGCGCCAGCAGGGACCTAGCGGGTCAAGAGACCCAGTACTTC. It encodes CASRDLAGQETQYF.

This clonotype was detected ten times or more. V gene TRBV6-5 combines with J gene TRBJ2-7; maybe TRBD2 (6 bases). CDR3 length equals 14 residues. Trimming removed 0 bases at V and 3 bases at J, with 9 bases between. The germline V gene has CDR1 MNHEY and CDR2 SVGAGI. The CDR3, as DNA: TGTGCCAGCAGTTACTCGGCCGGGGGCTACGAGCAGTACTTC. Translation: CASSYSAGGYEQYF.

There are many counts of this clonotype. The genes are TRBV5-1 and TRBJ1-1; the D gene is possibly TRBD1 (5 bases). CDR3 length: 14 residues. Germline-derived CDR1 and CDR2 are SGHRS and YFSETQ. The V end lost 7 bases, the J end lost 7 bases, and 20 bases lay between the germline ends. The CDR3 sequence: CASGNLGTDLEAFF. The DNA for the CDR3 is TGCGCCAGCGGCAATCTAGGGACCGATCTTGAAGCTTTCTTT. Full variable domain (outside the CDR3, taken from reference TRBV5-1 and TRBJ1-1): KAGVTQTPRYLIKTRGQQVTLSCSPISGHRSVSWYQQTPGQGLQFLFEYFSETQRNKGNFPGRFSGRQFSNSRSEMNVSTLELGDSALYLCASGNLGTDLEAFFGQGTRLTVV.

This clonotype came up a few times. V usage is TRBV27 and J usage is TRBJ2-7; tentative D call: TRBD2 (5 bases). V lost 0 bases and J 3 bases, leaving 9 bases between the germline ends. The CDR3 sequence is 14 residues long. In germline, CDR1 is MNHEY, CDR2 SMNVEV (reference sequence). The CDR3 loop is CASSLSSGYYEQYF. In DNA form, the CDR3 reads TGTGCCAGCAGTTTATCCAGCGGTTACTACGAGCAGTACTTC.

The chain has TRBV3-1 and TRBJ2-3, with 7 bases that match TRBD2. CDR1 is LGHDT and CDR2 is YNNKEL in the germline V gene (reference sequence). Unmatched junction bases numbered 8, after V lost 0 bases and J lost 5 bases. CDR3 length: 16 residues. This CDR3 reads CASSQDLAGAGDTQYF. In DNA form, the CDR3 reads TGTGCCAGCAGCCAAGATCTCGCGGGAGCGGGAGATACGCAGTATTTT.

In its sample, this clonotype was seen a few times. The chain combines TRBV4-2 with TRBJ1-5; D is unclear. Germline CDR1 is LGHNA and CDR2 is YNFKEQ. This CDR3 has 13 residues. With 0 bases removed from V and 5 bases from J, the gap between germline ends came to 5 bases. Here the CDR3 DNA reads TGTGCCAGCAGCCAAGATTCCGATCAGCCCCAGCATTTT. Its protein product is CASSQDSDQPQHF.

The chain links TRBV7-2 to TRBJ2-1; the D is unclear. Germline assignment: CDR1 SGHTA and CDR2 FQGNSA. Trimming stripped 5 bases from V and 4 bases from J, with 12 bases between. The CDR3 covers 14 residues. The DNA for the CDR3 is TGTGCCAGCAGCATACTTCCCCCATACAATGAGCAGTTCTTC. Translated, it gives CASSILPPYNEQFF. Complete variable domain (other parts from reference TRBV7-2 and TRBJ2-1): GAGVSQSPSNKVTEKGKDVELRCDPISGHTALYWYRQSLGQGLEFLIYFQGNSAPDKSGLPSDRFSAERTGGSVSTLTIQRTQQEDSAVYLCASSILPPYNEQFFGPGTRLTVL.

This clonotype has only a few counts. The chain has TRBV12-3 or TRBV12-4 and TRBJ2-3; D possibly corresponds to TRBD2 (6 bases). This CDR3 spans 15 amino acids. With 6 bases removed from V and 2 bases from J, the gap between germline ends came to 15 bases. DNA of the CDR3: TGTGCCAGCAGACCTTCCGGGACTTACACAGATACGCAGTATTTT. Its protein product is CASRPSGTYTDTQYF.

The chain employs TRBV4-1 and TRBJ2-3; 7 bases map to TRBD2. Germline CDR1 reads MGHRA; CDR2 reads YSYEKL. The CDR3 runs 17 residues. Trimming at V came to 4 bases and at J to 0 bases, leaving 10 bases not matched to a gene. The CDR3 sequence: CASSRPRAGASTDTQYF. The CDR3 coding sequence is TGCGCCAGCAGCCGTCCCAGGGCGGGAGCTAGCACAGATACGCAGTATTTT.

The chain has TRBV14 and TRBJ2-2; a weak D match, TRBD2 (5 bases). The CDR3 is 16 residues long. Trimming removed 4 bases at V and 6 bases at J, with 18 bases between. Looked up from germline, CDR1 is SGHDN and CDR2 is FVKESK. CDR3 amino acids: CASSPDKASRAGELFF. As DNA, the CDR3 is TGTGCCAGCAGCCCCGACAAAGCCTCGAGGGCCGGGGAGCTGTTTTTT.

As for this clonotype: At one end, the junction sequence differs from germline, possibly due to a read error. This chain links TRBV7-7 with TRBJ2-5; 12 bases align to TRBD2. CDR1 SSHAT and CDR2 FNYEAQ come from the germline V gene (reference sequence). CDR3 length: 15 amino acids. In DNA, the CDR3 is TGTGCTAGCAGCTTAGAGACTAGCGGGAGAGAGACCCAGTACTTC. Protein sequence: CASSLETSGRETQYF.

This clonotype was counted only a few times. This chain joins TRBV28 and TRBJ2-7; 7 bases are a match to TRBD1. With V trimmed by 2 bases and J by 2 bases, 6 bases remained unmatched. Germline V lookup: CDR1 MDHEN, CDR2 SYDVKM. CDR3 length: 15 residues. CDR3 sequence (DNA): TGTGCCAGCAGTTTAGACGGACAGGCGACCTACGAGCAGTACTTC. It translates to CASSLDGQATYEQYF.

The rearrangement joins TRBV7-9 to TRBJ2-7; 10 bases are a match to TRBD2. V dropped 5 bases and J dropped 1; count of bases not matched to a gene: 5. Per germline, CDR1 SEHNR and CDR2 FQNEAQ (reference sequence). The CDR3 runs 15 residues. This chain's CDR3 is CASSPPGLASYEQYF. Written as DNA, the CDR3 is TGTGCCAGCAGCCCTCCGGGACTAGCGTCCTACGAGCAGTACTTC.

J is TRBJ2-7 and V is TRBV27; 8 bases are shared with TRBD1. J was trimmed by 6 bases and V by 2 bases; bases with no gene match: 6. This CDR3 has 14 amino acids. Germline V lookup: CDR1 MNHEY, CDR2 SMNVEV (reference sequence). The CDR3 bases are TGTGCCAGCAGTTTAACCCGGGACAGGCTCGAGCAGTACTTC. It yields the protein CASSLTRDRLEQYF.